What follows are 14 T cell receptor beta chains derived from one specimen sequenced in a study of blood T cell repertoires in COVID-19. Generated by immunoSEQ multiplex PCR, the TCRdb table keeps only in-frame clones and is missing some. The data hold more than 350,000 clones, with roughly 84% observed a single time. Sequenced material: PBMCs or T cells enriched from blood (not recorded which). The receptor set was obtained from a woman aged 18-29 years who had been exposed to COVID-19.

This clone was counted once. CDR3 loop: CASSQGPRHTYEQYF. The DNA for the CDR3 is TGTGCCAGCAGCCAAGGCCCGAGACACACCTACGAGCAGTACTTC. J is TRBJ2-7 and V is TRBV3-1 (or the pseudogene TRBV3-2); no clear D gene. The CDR3 consists of 15 residues. CDR1 and CDR2 (germline): LGHDT, YNNKEL (reference sequence). V was cut by 1 base and J by 2 bases, with 12 bases left in between.

The chain employs TRBV7-2 and TRBJ2-3, with D maybe TRBD1 (6 bases). Germline-derived CDR1 and CDR2 are SGHTA and FQGNSA. The length of the CDR3 is 15 residues. With 5 bases removed from V and 0 bases from J, the gap between germline ends came to 12 bases. The CDR3: CASSPDRLSTDTQYF. The CDR3 DNA sequence: TGTGCCAGCAGCCCGGACAGACTCAGCACAGATACGCAGTATTTT.

This chain's CDR3 is CASSFQGESYTF. The DNA of the CDR3 is TGCGCCAGCAGCTTCCAGGGGGAGAGCTACACCTTC. V gene TRBV5-1 combines with J gene TRBJ1-2; 7 nucleotides align to TRBD1. Trimming took 2 bases from V and 9 from J; bases not matched to a gene: 4. The CDR3 totals 12 residues. The germline V gene encodes CDR1 SGHRS and CDR2 YFSETQ. Full variable domain (outside the CDR3, taken from reference TRBV5-1 and TRBJ1-2): KAGVTQTPRYLIKTRGQQVTLSCSPISGHRSVSWYQQTPGQGLQFLFEYFSETQRNKGNFPGRFSGRQFSNSRSEMNVSTLELGDSALYLCASSFQGESYTFGSGTRLTVV.

The chain couples TRBV10-2 to TRBJ2-3; 10 bases fit TRBD2. The germline V gene encodes CDR1 WSHSY and CDR2 SAAADI. V lost 3 bases and J lost 4; bases outside the gene matches: 16. The CDR3 consists of 19 residues. For the CDR3, the DNA is TGCGCCAGCAGTGACATCAAGGGAACTAGCGGGATTAGGGCAGATACGCAGTATTTT. Translating it yields CASSDIKGTSGIRADTQYF.

V is TRBV7-8 and J is TRBJ1-2; 10 bases line up with TRBD1. Losses at the gene ends were 5 bases for V and 3 bases for J; bases not matched to a gene: 6. CDR1 is SGHVS, CDR2 FQNEAQ, per germline. The CDR3 is made up of 15 amino acids. CDR3 DNA sequence: TGTGCCAGCAGCGACCGGGACAGGGGTGACTATGGCTACACCTTC. It translates to CASSDRDRGDYGYTF.

CDR3 loop: CASSEERTRSSEQFF. In DNA, the CDR3 is TGTGCCAGCAGTGAAGAGAGGACTAGGTCCAGTGAGCAGTTCTTC. J is TRBJ2-1 and V is TRBV2; 7 bases map to TRBD2. Looked up from germline, CDR1 is SNHLY and CDR2 is FYNNEI. V gave up 1 base and J gave up 9 bases; unmatched junction bases: 9. CDR3 length: 15 residues. Based on the CDR3 plus reference TRBV2 and TRBJ2-1, the full variable domain is EPEVTQTPSHQVTQMGQEVILRCVPISNHLYFYWYRQILGQKVEFLVSFYNNEISEKSEIFDDQFSVERPDGSNFTLKIRSTKLEDSAMYFCASSEERTRSSEQFFGPGTRLTVL.

The rearrangement links TRBV29-1 to TRBJ1-2; TRBD1 matches 11 bases. There are 15 residues in the CDR3. From germline, CDR1 is SQVTM and CDR2 ANQGSEA. The junction had 7 bases not matched to a gene; V was cut back by 7 bases and J by 0 bases. This chain's CDR3 is CSGLGTGGPNYGYTF. The CDR3 bases are TGCAGCGGCCTCGGGACAGGGGGGCCTAACTATGGCTACACCTTC.

This chain links TRBV5-4 with TRBJ1-5; no definite D call. The CDR3 sequence is 13 residues long. CDR1 is SGHNT and CDR2 is YYREEE in the germline V gene (reference sequence). V dropped 0 bases and J dropped 7 bases, with 8 bases sitting between them. CDR3 DNA sequence: TGTGCCAGCAGCTTGGGACACGAACAGCCCCAGCATTTT. Translating it yields CASSLGHEQPQHF.

The chain is built from TRBV5-4 and TRBJ2-7; D unclear. The CDR3 extends over 13 amino acids. Germline values: CDR1 SGHNT, CDR2 YYREEE (reference sequence). Deletions cut 0 bases from V and 2 bases from J, with 6 bases between. The CDR3: CASSLAPTYEQYF. Here the CDR3 DNA reads TGTGCCAGCAGCTTGGCCCCAACCTACGAGCAGTACTTC.

This rearrangement joins TRBV4-2 to TRBJ2-7; 10 bases align to TRBD2. CDR3 length: 16 amino acids. The J segment lost 1 base and the V segment lost 2 bases, leaving 5 bases of the junction unmatched. Germline loops: CDR1 LGHNA, CDR2 YNFKEQ. CDR3 in amino acids: CASSQFLSGGSYEQYF. The CDR3 DNA reads as TGTGCCAGCAGCCAATTTCTTAGCGGGGGGTCCTACGAGCAGTACTTC.

The chain uses TRBV7-9 and TRBJ1-6, with D possibly matching TRBD1 (5 bases). This CDR3 spans 15 amino acids. V was cut by 2 bases and J by 6 bases, with 11 bases left in between. The germline V gene encodes CDR1 SEHNR and CDR2 FQNEAQ (reference sequence). In nucleotides, the CDR3 is TGTGCCAGCAGCTTAACGCAGGGCCTTAATTCACCCCTCCACTTT. Amino acids: CASSLTQGLNSPLHF.

The rearrangement uses TRBV7-9 and TRBJ1-4; D is possibly TRBD1 (5 bases). Germline CDR1 is SEHNR and CDR2 is FQNEAQ (reference sequence). Deletions cut 6 bases from V and 3 bases from J, with 11 bases between. The CDR3 length is 14 residues. The DNA of the CDR3 is TGTGCCAGCAGGGGATGGGACTCTAATGAAAAACTGTTTTTT. This translates into CASRGWDSNEKLFF.

The rearrangement joins TRBV2 to TRBJ1-6; tentative D call: TRBD1 (5 bases). Trimming took 6 bases from V and 3 from J, leaving 9 bases between them. The germline V gene has CDR1 SNHLY and CDR2 FYNNEI. This CDR3 comprises 14 residues. The CDR3 DNA is TGTGCCAGCAGACAGGCTCTCTATAATTCACCCCTCCACTTT. This encodes CASRQALYNSPLHF.

V gene TRBV6-5 combines with J gene TRBJ2-7, with D tentatively TRBD1 (5 bases). The CDR3 is 13 amino acids. Trimming removed 3 bases at V and 5 bases at J, with 11 bases between. Germline V gene sequence: CDR1 MNHEY, CDR2 SVGAGI. The CDR3 sequence is CASSYGTGDEQYF. The CDR3 nucleotides read TGTGCCAGCAGTTATGGTACAGGTGACGAGCAGTACTTC.